Sequencing of this T cell receptor (beta chain) was carried out in a study of OX40 agonist ivuxolimab in advanced cancers. TCRdb's table, derived via immunoSEQ multiplex PCR, lists solely in-frame clones and lacks some. The sample shows nearly 65,000 clones, around 90% of them seen only once. The germline CDR1 and CDR2 sequences are SGHVS and FNYEAQ. The ends lost 0 bases at V and 6 bases at J; junction bases unmatched: 5. The length of the CDR3 is 15 residues. The chain carries TRBV7-6 and TRBJ2-1; 7 bases are shared with TRBD1. The sequence was collected from an adult with an advanced solid tumor such as melanoma, head and neck, liver or kidney cancer. The sample here was CD4+ or CD8+ T cells sorted from blood, taken in a trial of the OX40 agonist ivuxolimab. CDR3 amino acids: CASSLASGTVNEQFF. Written as DNA, the CDR3 is TGTGCCAGCAGCTTAGCCTCCGGGACAGTCAATGAGCAGTTCTTC.